Reported below is one T cell receptor beta chain. As yet, its antigen is unknown. These data are taken from a study of shared clonotypes between healthy human individuals. The overall study: CD4 naive and CD4 memory each took three plates per donor, while CD8 naive took two and CD8 memory one. Study-level results: The expectation was that sequencing depth would affect clonotype sharing among donors. Some clonotypes were shared by all four sorted-subset donors, while others were not shared. The non-shared ones had lower generation probabilities than the shared ones.

The CDR3 extends over 13 amino acids. V dropped 6 bases and J dropped 5 bases, with 12 bases sitting between them. From germline, CDR1 is SGDLS and CDR2 YYNGEE. TCRdb's table, derived via immunoSEQ multiplex PCR, lists solely in-frame clones and lacks some. Here the sample spans 1.5 million to 2.5 million clones, 85% to 95% being singletons. Only CD45RO-negative cells positively selected for CCR7 counted as naive CD8 cells, so terminally differentiated effector memory CD45RA+ cells were excluded. The TCR sequence derives from a man between 18 and 29 years old in good health. The gene calls are TRBV9 and TRBJ2-1, with D maybe TRBD2 (5 bases). The sample was naive CD8+ T cells sorted from blood. DNA of the CDR3: TGTGCCAGCACCGGGGATGAGAACAATGAGCAGTTCTTC. It specifies CASTGDENNEQFF.